This T cell receptor beta chain was captured in a study of blood T cell repertoires in COVID-19. The overall study: COVID-19 samples collected from the United States, Italy and Spain covered acute and convalescent phases.

The germline V gene encodes CDR1 SGHAT and CDR2 FQNNGV. The length of the CDR3 is 16 residues. V was shortened by 6 bases and J by 7 bases, with 24 bases between the two germline ends. Participants were aged about 18 to 90 years, lived in about 26 US areas, and enrolled virtually. Cohort allocation depended upon clinical history that participants reported. Original analysis: Amplification from reference gene primers served as the basis for estimated nucleated cell counts. Generated by immunoSEQ multiplex PCR, the TCRdb table keeps only in-frame clones and is missing some. The D gene and trimming were derived from the DNA, and the V and J assignments and clone size from that table. In the table there are a few hundred thousand clones, approximately 88% of which are singletons.

This chain uses TRBV11-2 with TRBJ1-1, with TRBD1 as a possible D gene (5 bases). The TCR originated in a man aged 30-40 years who had recovered from COVID-19. Sample: PBMCs or T cells enriched from blood (not recorded which). CDR3 protein: CASRFNAGLTGSEAFF. In DNA form, the CDR3 reads TGTGCCAGCAGGTTTAACGCAGGGTTAACTGGAAGTGAAGCTTTCTTT.